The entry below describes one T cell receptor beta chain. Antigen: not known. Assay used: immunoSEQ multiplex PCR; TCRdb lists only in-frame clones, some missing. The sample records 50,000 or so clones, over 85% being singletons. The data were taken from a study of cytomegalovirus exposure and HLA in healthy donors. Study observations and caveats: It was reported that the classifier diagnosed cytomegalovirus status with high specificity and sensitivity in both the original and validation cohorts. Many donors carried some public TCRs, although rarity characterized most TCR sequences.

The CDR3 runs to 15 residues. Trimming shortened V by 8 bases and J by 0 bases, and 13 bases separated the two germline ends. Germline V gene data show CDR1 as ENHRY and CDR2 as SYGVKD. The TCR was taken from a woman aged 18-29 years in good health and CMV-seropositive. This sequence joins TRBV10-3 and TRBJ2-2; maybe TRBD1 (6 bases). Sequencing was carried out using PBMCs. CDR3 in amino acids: CAIGPGTTNTGELFF. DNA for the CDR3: TGTGCCATCGGGCCTGGGACAACGAACACCGGGGAGCTGTTTTTT.